The T cell receptor beta chain described here comes from a study of metastatic and nonmetastatic thyroid tumors. Thyroid surgery took place with no prior treatment in any patient. TCRdb called clones again from the PCR reads with MiXCR. This sample has tens of thousands of clones, with around a third found just once. Trimming shortened V by 0 bases and J by 0 bases, and 11 bases separated the two germline ends. Per the germline V gene, CDR1 is MNHEY and CDR2 is SMNVEV (reference sequence). The CDR3 runs to 16 residues. The sample holds a few counts of this clone. The sample comprised tumor tissue. This chain uses TRBV27 with TRBJ1-2, with D possibly being TRBD1 (5 bases). This TCR derives from a female donor with papillary thyroid cancer or a benign thyroid nodule (not recorded which). Some clones in this sample may be carry-over from other donors' samples. The CDR3 region has the DNA TGTGCCAGCAGTTTATCGGGGCAGGTTCCTAACTATGGCTACACCTTC. This translates into CASSLSGQVPNYGYTF.